This entry lists 24 T cell receptor beta chains sequenced from one sample in a study of shared clonotypes between healthy human individuals. Generated by immunoSEQ multiplex PCR, the TCRdb table keeps only in-frame clones and is missing some. The sample holds millions of clones; approximately 92% are singletons and the top ten take over 0.12%. Sequenced sample: naive CD4+ T cells sorted from blood. Regarding subset: CD45RA+ positively selected. These receptors all come from a man between 18 and 35 years old in good health.

A word on this clone: Other DNA variants within this sample encode the same CDR3. The chain recombines TRBV7-2 with TRBJ2-6, with D unclear. Germline CDR1 reads SGHTA; CDR2 reads FQGNSA. There are 15 residues in the CDR3. With 0 bases removed from V and 0 bases from J, the gap between germline ends came to 3 bases. CDR3 residues: CASSLAGSGANVLTF. As DNA, the CDR3 is TGTGCCAGCAGCTTAGCCGGCTCTGGGGCCAACGTCCTGACTTTC. Together with reference TRBV7-2 and TRBJ2-6, the CDR3 gives the full variable domain: GAGVSQSPSNKVTEKGKDVELRCDPISGHTALYWYRQSLGQGLEFLIYFQGNSAPDKSGLPSDRFSAERTGGSVSTLTIQRTQQEDSAVYLCASSLAGSGANVLTFGAGSRLTVL.

Worth noting for this clone: The same CDR3 is also encoded by other DNA sequences in this sample. V and J are TRBV6-5 and TRBJ1-4, with a weak D call TRBD1 (6 bases). V lost 6 bases to trimming and J lost 3 bases, with 11 bases between them. CDR3 length: 14 residues. Per the germline V gene, CDR1 is MNHEY and CDR2 is SVGAGI. The CDR3 DNA follows: TGTGCCAGCAGCCGGACAGTTTCTAATGAAAAACTGTTTTTT. It translates to CASSRTVSNEKLFF.

The chain has TRBV6-1 and TRBJ1-5; the D gene is possibly TRBD1 (5 bases). V lost 0 bases and J 6 bases, leaving 9 bases between the germline ends. The CDR3 has 14 residues. CDR1 is MNHNS, CDR2 SASEGT, per germline. CDR3 sequence: CASSEASGGQPQHF. The CDR3 bases are TGTGCCAGCAGTGAAGCCTCGGGGGGTCAGCCCCAGCATTTT.

Only one count was recorded for this clone. The sample contains more than one DNA sequence encoding this CDR3. The chain couples TRBV11-2 to TRBJ1-5; a possible D gene is TRBD1 (6 bases). The germline gives CDR1 SGHAT, CDR2 FQNNGV. The V and J ends lost 0 bases and 6 bases respectively, with 6 bases between them. CDR3 length: 13 residues. The CDR3 loop reads CASSLDRGQPQHF. The CDR3 DNA sequence: TGTGCCAGCAGCTTAGACAGGGGTCAGCCCCAGCATTTT.

About this clone: The same CDR3 is also encoded by other DNA sequences in this sample. The chain joins TRBV5-1 to TRBJ2-2; D might be TRBD1 or TRBD2, each matching 5 bases. V lost 5 bases to trimming and J lost 1 base, with 9 bases between them. The germline V gene has CDR1 SGHRS and CDR2 YFSETQ. The CDR3 has 14 residues. The DNA of the CDR3 is TGCGCCAGCAGAGGGACCCTGAACACCGGGGAGCTGTTTTTT. This codes for CASRGTLNTGELFF.

J is TRBJ1-5 and V is TRBV9, with 8 bases aligning to TRBD1. CDR1 is SGDLS, CDR2 YYNGEE, per germline. J lost 6 bases, V lost 1 base, and 21 bases had no gene match. CDR3 size: 20 residues. The CDR3, as DNA: TGTGCCAGCAGCGTATACGATAAGGACAGTGGACAGGGAGGGAGTCAGCCCCAGCATTTT. Amino acid sequence: CASSVYDKDSGQGGSQPQHF.

This chain links TRBV19 with TRBJ2-5; D is unresolved. Germline lookup yields CDR1 LNHDA and CDR2 SQIVND (reference sequence). The V and J ends lost 0 bases and 4 bases respectively, with 6 bases between them. This CDR3 has 13 residues. DNA of the CDR3: TGTGCCAGTAGTATAGAGAACTCAGAGACCCAGTACTTC. Amino acid sequence: CASSIENSETQYF.

V gene TRBV2 combines with J gene TRBJ2-7; no clear D gene. This CDR3 is built from 12 residues. The germline CDR1 and CDR2 sequences are SNHLY and FYNNEI. V dropped 3 bases and J dropped 3 bases, with 6 bases sitting between them. The CDR3 here is CASSEEYYEQYF. Written as DNA, the CDR3 is TGTGCCAGCAGTGAGGAATACTACGAGCAGTACTTC.

This clone was seen just once. V gene TRBV5-1 combines with J gene TRBJ2-5, with 10 bases that match TRBD1. CDR1 and CDR2 from the germline V gene are SGHRS and YFSETQ. This CDR3 has 16 residues. V gave up 7 bases and J gave up 0 bases; unmatched junction bases: 9. CDR3 region: CASLGPGQGYQETQYF. CDR3 coding DNA: TGCGCCAGCTTAGGGCCGGGACAGGGGTACCAAGAGACCCAGTACTTC.

The V and J genes are TRBV2 and TRBJ2-2; 10 nucleotides agree with TRBD2. The CDR3 has 14 residues. Germline trimming cut 7 bases from V and 8 bases from J; bases unmatched to any gene: 7. CDR1 is SNHLY and CDR2 is FYNNEI in the germline V gene. The CDR3 reads CASMERGGRGELFF. The CDR3 bases are TGTGCCAGCATGGAGCGGGGGGGCCGAGGGGAGCTGTTTTTT.

This chain connects TRBV10-3 to TRBJ2-7, with a weak D call TRBD1 (6 bases). With 10 bases removed from V and 3 bases from J, the gap between germline ends came to 13 bases. The CDR3 covers 12 residues. Germline loops: CDR1 ENHRY, CDR2 SYGVKD. For the CDR3, the DNA is TGTGCCAGCAAGGGACAAATCTACGAGCAGTACTTC. This sequence encodes CASKGQIYEQYF.

V gene TRBV5-5 combines with J gene TRBJ1-2; D call uncertain. The CDR3 consists of 14 residues. CDR1 SGHKS and CDR2 YYEKEE come from the germline V gene (reference sequence). The ends were cut back, 2 bases at V and 0 bases at J, with 8 bases in the middle. The CDR3 DNA reads as TGTGCCAGCAGCTTTCCACAGTCTAACTATGGCTACACCTTC. This translates into CASSFPQSNYGYTF.

This chain uses TRBV19 with TRBJ1-4; possible D gene TRBD1, 6 bases. V was trimmed by 7 bases and J by 0 bases, leaving 18 bases between them. The CDR3 is 17 amino acids. From germline, CDR1 is LNHDA and CDR2 SQIVND (reference sequence). Here the CDR3 reads CASKSGHNFATNEKLFF. CDR3 DNA sequence: TGTGCCAGTAAATCGGGACACAATTTTGCAACTAATGAAAAACTGTTTTTT.

The V call is TRBV19, the J call TRBJ1-3; D ambiguous. CDR1 is LNHDA, CDR2 SQIVND, per germline (reference sequence). V lost 5 bases and J 0 bases, leaving 11 bases between the germline ends. CDR3 size: 15 residues. In nucleotides, the CDR3 is TGTGCCAGTAGTCTTGGACCTAACTCTGGAAACACCATATATTTT. It codes for CASSLGPNSGNTIYF.

CDR3: CASSPGGRTTHGETQYF. CDR3 coding DNA: TGTGCCAGTAGTCCAGGGGGCAGGACTACCCACGGAGAGACCCAGTACTTC. This chain joins TRBV19 and TRBJ2-5, with 8 bases identical to TRBD1. Germline values: CDR1 LNHDA, CDR2 SQIVND (reference sequence). The V and J ends lost 5 bases and 4 bases, in that order; junction bases with no gene match: 15. The CDR3 is 17 amino acids.

The gene calls are TRBV5-8 and TRBJ2-3; 8 bases map to TRBD2. Losses at the gene ends were 10 bases for V and 7 bases for J; bases not matched to a gene: 14. The CDR3 consists of 14 residues. Germline lookup yields CDR1 SGHTS and CDR2 YDEGEE. CDR3 coding DNA: TGTGCCGGGGCTAGCGGGCCAGAGAGAAATACGCAGTATTTT. Protein: CAGASGPERNTQYF.

To note about this clone: Other DNA sequences from this sample encode an identical CDR3 as well. DNA for the CDR3: TGTGCCAGCAGCGTAGCTCCACAAGAGACCCAGTACTTC. It is translated as CASSVAPQETQYF. The V and J genes are TRBV9 and TRBJ2-5; no definite D call. Trimming pared 0 bases from V and 2 bases from J, leaving 5 bases between. CDR3 size: 13 residues. CDR1 SGDLS and CDR2 YYNGEE come from the germline V gene.

V usage is TRBV6-5 and J usage is TRBJ2-7; the match to TRBD1 covers 7 bases. Germline V gives CDR1 MNHEY, CDR2 SVGAGI. CDR3 length: 12 residues. The trim removed 4 bases at V and 6 bases at J, leaving 3 bases unmatched. This chain's CDR3 is CASSLDRAEQYF. In DNA, the CDR3 is TGTGCCAGCAGTTTAGACAGGGCCGAGCAGTACTTC.

The gene calls are TRBV5-1 and TRBJ2-2, with 10 positions matching TRBD2. The CDR3 contains 14 residues. Germline CDR1 is SGHRS and CDR2 is YFSETQ. Losses at the gene ends were 6 bases for V and 10 bases for J; bases not matched to a gene: 9. CDR3 sequence reads: CASNRQGTSVELFF. The CDR3 bases are TGCGCCAGCAACCGACAGGGGACTAGCGTGGAGCTGTTTTTT.

The rearrangement uses TRBV7-2 and TRBJ2-7, with 9 bases lining up with TRBD2. CDR3 length: 14 residues. The germline gives CDR1 SGHTA, CDR2 FQGNSA. V lost 11 bases and J lost 4; bases outside the gene matches: 12. CDR3 bases: TGTGCCTCAGGGGAGGCGGGAGGGCTTTACGAGCAGTACTTC. It translates to CASGEAGGLYEQYF.

The J gene is TRBJ2-1, the V gene TRBV28; 9 positions agree with TRBD2. V shed 5 bases and J 0 bases; nucleotides not matched to a gene: 5. The CDR3 is 16 residues long. From germline, CDR1 is MDHEN and CDR2 SYDVKM. This chain's CDR3 is CASSVASGNSYNEQFF. CDR3 nucleotide sequence: TGTGCCAGCAGTGTCGCTAGCGGGAACTCCTACAATGAGCAGTTCTTC.

This chain links TRBV5-6 with TRBJ1-1; TRBD1 is a possible D gene (6 bases). Trimming pared 1 base from V and 6 bases from J, leaving 16 bases between. Per the germline V gene, CDR1 is SGHDT and CDR2 is YYEEEE. The CDR3 spans 15 residues. The CDR3 spells CASSLPGHGVSEAFF. The CDR3 nucleotides read TGTGCCAGCAGCTTGCCGGGACACGGGGTGTCTGAAGCTTTCTTT.

The chain links TRBV27 to TRBJ2-6; 8 bases are shared with TRBD1. V lost 3 bases and J lost 0; bases outside the gene matches: 7. Germline CDR1 is MNHEY and CDR2 is SMNVEV (reference sequence). This CDR3 contains 18 residues. In nucleotides, the CDR3 is TGTGCCAGCAGTTTGACAGGGGCAGAGCGCTCTGGGGCCAACGTCCTGACTTTC. Protein: CASSLTGAERSGANVLTF.

V is TRBV19 and J is TRBJ1-6; 7 positions match TRBD1. The V and J ends lost 1 base and 8 bases, in that order; junction bases with no gene match: 5. This CDR3 has 15 residues. CDR1 and CDR2 from the germline V gene are LNHDA and SQIVND (reference sequence). The CDR3 spells CASSIVQGKDSPLHF. DNA for the CDR3: TGTGCCAGTAGTATAGTACAGGGGAAGGATTCACCCCTCCACTTT.